Each of the 30 T cell receptor beta chains below was sequenced from the same sample in a study of cytomegalovirus exposure and HLA in healthy donors. The PCR made use of 60 Vbeta and 13 Jbeta primers. Libraries were prepared by immunoSEQ multiplex PCR; TCRdb keeps only in-frame clonotypes and omits some of them. The table lists 68,000 or so clones. The sample consisted of PBMCs. The receptors come from a female donor in good health and CMV-seropositive.

This chain links TRBV10-2 with TRBJ1-1; D gene uncertain. The CDR3 spans 11 residues. CDR1 is WSHSY, CDR2 SAAADI, per germline. Deletions cut 6 bases from V and 5 bases from J, with 7 bases between. Here the CDR3 DNA reads TGCGCCAGCAGAGGAGGTACTGAAGCTTTCTTT. It codes for CASRGGTEAFF.

The V and J genes are TRBV7-8 and TRBJ1-1; possible D gene TRBD1, 5 bases. Germline CDR1 and CDR2: SGHVS and FQNEAQ. V was cut by 3 bases and J by 2 bases, with 10 bases left in between. CDR3 size: 14 residues. The CDR3: CASSFRTQNTEAFF. As DNA, the CDR3 is TGTGCCAGCAGCTTCCGGACACAAAACACTGAAGCTTTCTTT.

The V and J genes are TRBV27 and TRBJ1-2; 7 nucleotides match TRBD1. This CDR3 is 15 amino acids long. V trimming: 6 bases; J trimming: 0 bases; junction bases outside the gene matches: 7. In germline, CDR1 is MNHEY, CDR2 SMNVEV (reference sequence). In DNA, the CDR3 is TGTGCCAGCAGAGAGCTCGGGACAGCTAACTATGGCTACACCTTC. It yields the protein CASRELGTANYGYTF.

The gene calls are TRBV4-1 and TRBJ1-4, with TRBD1 as a possible D gene (5 bases). Deletions cut 3 bases from V and 5 bases from J, with 10 bases between. Germline CDR1 and CDR2: MGHRA and YSYEKL. The CDR3 extends over 14 amino acids. This chain's CDR3 is CASSHSNRNEKLFF. For the CDR3, the DNA is TGCGCCAGCAGCCACAGCAACAGGAATGAAAAACTGTTTTTT.

The rearrangement joins TRBV30 to TRBJ2-7; possibly TRBD2 for D (6 bases). The CDR3 totals 14 residues. Germline V lookup: CDR1 GTSNPN, CDR2 SVGIG (reference sequence). V lost 0 bases to trimming and J lost 7 bases, with 16 bases between them. The CDR3 coding sequence is TGTGCCTGGAGTGTATCTGGGGCGGCGGGGGAGCAGTACTTC. Protein product: CAWSVSGAAGEQYF.

V and J are TRBV4-3 and TRBJ2-7; 8 positions agree with TRBD1. V lost 1 base and J lost 3; bases outside the gene matches: 5. The germline V gene encodes CDR1 LGHNA and CDR2 YSLEER. This CDR3 spans 15 amino acids. The CDR3 bases are TGCGCCAGCAGCCAAGGGGACAGGTATTACTACGAGCAGTACTTC. Translating it yields CASSQGDRYYYEQYF.

The rearrangement links TRBV19 to TRBJ1-2; no clear D gene. Trimming removed 11 bases from V and 6 bases from J, with 22 bases in between. Germline CDR1 and CDR2: LNHDA and SQIVND (reference sequence). The CDR3 sequence is 14 residues long. The CDR3, as DNA: TGTGCCGGTTCGGATTGGGGAGGAGGAAATGGCTACACCTTC. The encoded protein is CAGSDWGGGNGYTF.

The chain combines TRBV6-5 with TRBJ2-1, with a weak D call TRBD1 (6 bases). Germline CDR1 reads MNHEY; CDR2 reads SVGAGI. V gave up 2 bases and J gave up 8 bases, with 16 bases separating them. This CDR3 contains 15 residues. CDR3 loop: CASSYRGGDGDEQFF. In nucleotides, the CDR3 is TGTGCCAGCAGTTACAGAGGGGGTGACGGGGATGAGCAGTTCTTC.

The chain recombines TRBV9 with TRBJ1-4; 7 nucleotides agree with TRBD1. The V gene's germline CDR1 is SGDLS and CDR2 YYNGEE. The CDR3 has 17 residues. J was trimmed by 7 bases and V by 3 bases; bases with no gene match: 15. The CDR3 loop is CASSAPIEGAQGEKLFF. DNA for the CDR3: TGTGCCAGCAGCGCCCCTATCGAGGGGGCGCAGGGTGAAAAACTGTTTTTT.

The genes are TRBV27 and TRBJ2-2; TRBD2 matches 8 bases. The CDR3 sequence is 15 residues long. V was pared by 5 bases and J by 1 base, with 3 bases of the junction left unmatched. Germline V gene lookup returns CDR1 MNHEY and CDR2 SMNVEV (reference sequence). The CDR3 sequence is CASSAGGKNTGELFF. Here the CDR3 DNA reads TGTGCCAGCAGTGCGGGGGGAAAGAACACCGGGGAGCTGTTTTTT.

The J gene is TRBJ2-7, the V gene TRBV6-1; D is unclear. Per the germline V gene, CDR1 is MNHNS and CDR2 is SASEGT. CDR3 length: 15 residues. Between the trimmed V and J ends, which lost 5 bases and 3 bases, there was a span of 17 bases. The CDR3 is CASSPLETIVYEQYF. CDR3 nucleotide sequence: TGTGCCAGCAGTCCCCTCGAGACAATCGTCTACGAGCAGTACTTC.

The chain links TRBV5-8 to TRBJ2-1; TRBD1 agrees at 9 bases. V lost 10 bases, J lost 7 bases, and 12 bases stayed unmatched. The CDR3 spans 14 residues. The germline V gene has CDR1 SGHTS and CDR2 YDEGEE. The chain's CDR3 is CAASQWTGDNEQFF. For the CDR3, the DNA is TGTGCCGCATCCCAGTGGACAGGGGATAATGAGCAGTTCTTC. The full variable domain, in which reference TRBV5-8 and TRBJ2-1 provide the parts outside the CDR3, is EAGVTQSPTHLIKTRGQQATLRCSPISGHTSVYWYQQALGLGLQFLLWYDEGEERNRGNFPPRFSGRQFPNYSSELNVNALELEDSALYLCAASQWTGDNEQFFGPGTRLTVL.

The V gene is TRBV5-1, the J gene TRBJ2-2, with 7 bases aligning to TRBD1. The CDR3 extends over 15 amino acids. Per germline, CDR1 SGHRS and CDR2 YFSETQ. J was trimmed by 1 base and V by 4 bases; bases with no gene match: 4. The CDR3 is CASSLGQRNTGELFF. In DNA, the CDR3 is TGCGCCAGCAGCCTGGGACAGAGGAACACCGGGGAGCTGTTTTTT.

The V gene is TRBV5-1, the J gene TRBJ1-1, with 10 bases aligning to TRBD1. This CDR3 is built from 14 residues. Trimming at V came to 4 bases and at J to 1 base, leaving 1 base not matched to a gene. The germline CDR1 and CDR2 sequences are SGHRS and YFSETQ. CDR3 residues: CASSRDRGNTEAFF. The CDR3 DNA reads TGCGCCAGCAGCCGGGACAGGGGGAACACTGAAGCTTTCTTT.

Concerning this clone: The junction departs from germline at one end; a sequencing error may be responsible. This sequence joins TRBV18 and TRBJ2-7; 7 positions match TRBD1. Germline assignment: CDR1 KGHSH and CDR2 LQKENI. This CDR3 has 13 amino acids. The CDR3: CASSLGQAYGQYF. The CDR3 DNA reads TGTGCCAGCTCACTCGGACAGGCCTACGGGCAGTACTTC.

The V and J genes are TRBV19 and TRBJ1-1; TRBD1 is a possible D gene (5 bases). The CDR3 has 15 amino acids. Germline CDR1 LNHDA, CDR2 SQIVND (reference sequence). V was trimmed by 0 bases and J by 1 base, leaving 9 bases between them. DNA for the CDR3: TGTGCCAGTAGTATAGATGGCCAGGGGAACACTGAAGCTTTCTTT. Amino acids: CASSIDGQGNTEAFF.

The chain uses TRBV13 and TRBJ2-3; TRBD2 aligns across 9 bases. The germline V gene has CDR1 PRHDT and CDR2 FYEKMQ (reference sequence). After removal of 5 bases from V and 4 bases from J, the junction contained 13 bases not matched to a gene. The CDR3 sequence is 17 residues long. The CDR3 region has the DNA TGTGCCAGCAGCCATAGTGGAGGGCGGGAGGGCGCAGATACGCAGTATTTT. This gives the protein CASSHSGGREGADTQYF. Using reference TRBV13 and TRBJ2-3 for the parts outside the CDR3, the full variable domain is AAGVIQSPRHLIKEKRETATLKCYPIPRHDTVYWYQQGPGQDPQFLISFYEKMQSDKGSIPDRFSAQQFSDYHSELNMSSLELGDSALYFCASSHSGGREGADTQYFGPGTRLTVL.

The V gene is TRBV18, the J gene TRBJ2-3, with 7 bases that match TRBD2. Trimming at V came to 5 bases and at J to 4 bases, leaving 6 bases not matched to a gene. The CDR3 consists of 14 residues. The germline V gene has CDR1 KGHSH and CDR2 LQKENI. As DNA, the CDR3 is TGTGCCAGCTCAGCGACTAGCTCTTCAGATACGCAGTATTTT. It codes for CASSATSSSDTQYF.

J is TRBJ1-2 and V is TRBV5-4; TRBD1 matches at 9 bases. Per germline, CDR1 SGHNT and CDR2 YYREEE (reference sequence). After removal of 5 bases from V and 4 bases from J, the junction contained 3 bases not matched to a gene. CDR3 length: 13 residues. CDR3 loop: CASRGQGGYGYTF. The CDR3 DNA is TGTGCCAGCAGGGGACAGGGTGGCTATGGCTACACCTTC. Drawing the rest from reference TRBV5-4 and TRBJ1-2, the complete variable domain is ETGVTQSPTHLIKTRGQQVTLRCSSQSGHNTVSWYQQALGQGPQFIFQYYREEENGRGNFPPRFSGLQFPNYSSELNVNALELDDSALYLCASRGQGGYGYTFGSGTRLTVV.

The chain uses TRBV5-1 and TRBJ2-3, with a tentative D call TRBD1 (5 bases). V dropped 5 bases and J dropped 6 bases, with 7 bases sitting between them. The germline gives CDR1 SGHRS, CDR2 YFSETQ. This CDR3 is built from 11 residues. The CDR3 sequence: CASRDSDTQYF. The CDR3 DNA follows: TGCGCCAGCAGAGACAGTGATACGCAGTATTTT.

The chain recombines TRBV5-5 with TRBJ1-4; D remains unclear. Per germline, CDR1 SGHKS and CDR2 YYEKEE (reference sequence). The CDR3 has 13 residues. V was pared by 0 bases and J by 3 bases, with 3 bases between. Here the CDR3 DNA reads TGTGCCAGCAGCTTGGCCGCTAATGAAAAACTGTTTTTT. Translating it yields CASSLAANEKLFF.

The chain uses TRBV6-9 and TRBJ2-1; TRBD2 matches at 11 bases. Germline loops: CDR1 MNHGY, CDR2 SVAAGI. CDR3 length: 19 amino acids. After removal of 3 bases from V and 0 bases from J, the junction contained 10 bases not matched to a gene. The DNA of the CDR3 is TGTGCCAGCAGTTACAGGACTAGCGGGTTCAAAAGCTCCTACAATGAGCAGTTCTTC. It encodes CASSYRTSGFKSSYNEQFF.

The chain is built from TRBV11-2 and TRBJ2-1; 9 positions match TRBD2. Germline CDR1 is SGHAT and CDR2 is FQNNGV. The CDR3 extends over 17 amino acids. The ends lost 2 bases at V and 8 bases at J; junction bases unmatched: 13. The CDR3 sequence is CASSLLPGLAGTDEQFF. CDR3 nucleotide sequence: TGTGCCAGCAGCTTATTGCCCGGGCTAGCGGGGACGGATGAGCAGTTCTTC.

The chain couples TRBV7-8 to TRBJ1-1, with D possibly being TRBD1 (6 bases). The CDR3 runs to 13 residues. The V and J ends lost 1 base and 3 bases respectively, with 6 bases between them. Germline V gives CDR1 SGHVS, CDR2 FQNEAQ. The DNA for the CDR3 is TGTGCCAGCAGCTTAGAGGGGGACACTGAAGCTTTCTTT. This sequence encodes CASSLEGDTEAFF.

The chain is built from TRBV7-6 and TRBJ2-7; TRBD2 agrees at 11 bases. Looked up from germline, CDR1 is SGHVS and CDR2 is FNYEAQ. The CDR3 covers 16 residues. V lost 5 bases, J lost 3 bases, and 9 bases stayed unmatched. The CDR3 DNA follows: TGTGCCAGCAGCCAAAATGTAGCGGGGGGGATCTACGAGCAGTACTTC. It yields the protein CASSQNVAGGIYEQYF. Together with reference TRBV7-6 and TRBJ2-7, the CDR3 gives the full variable domain: GAGVSQSPRYKVTKRGQDVALRCDPISGHVSLYWYRQALGQGPEFLTYFNYEAQQDKSGLPNDRFSAERPEGSISTLTIQRTEQRDSAMYRCASSQNVAGGIYEQYFGPGTRLTVT.

The chain recombines TRBV6-1 with TRBJ1-4; D is unclear. The CDR3 totals 13 residues. Germline values: CDR1 MNHNS, CDR2 SASEGT. V lost 8 bases and J 3 bases, leaving 10 bases between the germline ends. The CDR3 sequence is CASGSLANEKLFF. The CDR3 DNA sequence: TGTGCCAGCGGGAGTTTGGCTAATGAAAAACTGTTTTTT.

This sequence joins TRBV5-6 and TRBJ2-7, with D perhaps matching TRBD2 (6 bases). This CDR3 is 13 amino acids long. Trimming took off 4 bases at V and 6 bases at J, with 14 bases between the two ends. Germline V lookup: CDR1 SGHDT, CDR2 YYEEEE. Written as DNA, the CDR3 is TGTGCCAGCAGCACATGGAGGGTACCCGAGCAGTACTTC. This sequence encodes CASSTWRVPEQYF.

The chain joins TRBV4-1 to TRBJ2-7; weak D call: TRBD1 (5 bases). The CDR3 covers 15 residues. The germline CDR1 and CDR2 sequences are MGHRA and YSYEKL. V was clipped by 0 bases and J by 2 bases, with 11 bases between them. The CDR3: CASSQERTSTYEQYF. DNA of the CDR3: TGCGCCAGCAGCCAAGAGAGGACATCTACCTACGAGCAGTACTTC.

The DNA of the CDR3 is TGTGCCAGTAGTGCCCTGGCGCCAGCGCGTTCTGGCTACACCTTC. As protein: CASSALAPARSGYTF. The J gene is TRBJ1-2, the V gene TRBV19; D not certain. Trimming pared 5 bases from V and 7 bases from J, leaving 20 bases between. Germline V CDR1 and CDR2: LNHDA, SQIVND (reference sequence). The CDR3 extends over 15 amino acids.

The rearrangement uses TRBV25-1 and TRBJ2-5, with a weak D call TRBD1 (5 bases). Germline V gene lookup returns CDR1 MGHDK and CDR2 SYGVNS. The CDR3 runs 14 residues. Trimming took 2 bases from V and 4 from J, leaving 11 bases between them. As DNA, the CDR3 is TGTGCCAGCAGTGAAGTCGGCAGGGCAGAGACCCAGTACTTC. Encoded protein: CASSEVGRAETQYF.